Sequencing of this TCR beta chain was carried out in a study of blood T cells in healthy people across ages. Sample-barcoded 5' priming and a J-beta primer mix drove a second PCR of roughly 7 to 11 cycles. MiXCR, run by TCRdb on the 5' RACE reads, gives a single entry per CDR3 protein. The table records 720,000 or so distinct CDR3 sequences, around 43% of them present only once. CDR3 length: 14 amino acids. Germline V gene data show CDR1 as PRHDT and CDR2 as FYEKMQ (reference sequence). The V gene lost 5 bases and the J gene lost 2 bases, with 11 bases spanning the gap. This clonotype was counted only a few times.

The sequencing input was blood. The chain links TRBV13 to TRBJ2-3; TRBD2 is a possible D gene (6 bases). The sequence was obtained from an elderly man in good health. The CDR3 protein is CASSPGTLTDTQYF. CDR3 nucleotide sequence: TGTGCCAGCAGCCCTGGGACTCTCACAGATACGCAGTATTTT.